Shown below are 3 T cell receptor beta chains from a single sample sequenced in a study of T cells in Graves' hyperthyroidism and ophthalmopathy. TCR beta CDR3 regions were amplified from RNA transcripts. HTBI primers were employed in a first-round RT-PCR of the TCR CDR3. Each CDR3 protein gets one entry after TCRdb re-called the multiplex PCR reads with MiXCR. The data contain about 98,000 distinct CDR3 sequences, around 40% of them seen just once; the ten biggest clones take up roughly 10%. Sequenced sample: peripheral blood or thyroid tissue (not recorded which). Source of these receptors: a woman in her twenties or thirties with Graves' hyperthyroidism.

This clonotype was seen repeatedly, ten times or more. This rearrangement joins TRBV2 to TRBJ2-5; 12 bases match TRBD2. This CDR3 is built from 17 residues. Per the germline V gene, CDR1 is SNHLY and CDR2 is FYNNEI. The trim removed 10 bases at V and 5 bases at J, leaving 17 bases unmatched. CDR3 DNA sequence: TGTGCCACCCACCCGGCTAGCGGGAGGGGATGGGAGGAGACCCAGTACTTC. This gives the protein CATHPASGRGWEETQYF.

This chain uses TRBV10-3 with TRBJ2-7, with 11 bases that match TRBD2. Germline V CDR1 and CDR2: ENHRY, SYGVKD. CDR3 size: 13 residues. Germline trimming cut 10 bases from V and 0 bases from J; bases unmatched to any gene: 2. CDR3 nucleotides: TGTGCCAGTCTAGCGGGAGGCTCCTACGAGCAGTACTTC. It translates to CASLAGGSYEQYF.

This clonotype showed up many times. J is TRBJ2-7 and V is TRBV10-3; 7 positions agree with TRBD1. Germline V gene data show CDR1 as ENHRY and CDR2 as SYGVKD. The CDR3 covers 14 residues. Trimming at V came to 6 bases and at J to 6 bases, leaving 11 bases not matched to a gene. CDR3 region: CAISLTDRAAEQYF. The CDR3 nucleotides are TGTGCCATCAGCTTAACAGACAGGGCCGCCGAGCAGTACTTC.